The 10 T cell receptor beta chains in this list originate from one sample, sequenced in a study of blood T cell repertoires in COVID-19. Assay: immunoSEQ multiplex PCR; the TCRdb copy retains only in-frame clones and omits some. There are 110,000 or so clones in the sample; around 85% occur only once, and 13% lies in the top ten. Sequencing was carried out using peripheral blood. Receptors were obtained from a human donor in a cohort sampled during active COVID-19.

In this sample, this clone turned up once. The chain links TRBV19 to TRBJ1-5, with a possible D match to TRBD1 (5 bases). Trimming took off 3 bases at V and 9 bases at J, with 15 bases between the two ends. Germline V gene data show CDR1 as LNHDA and CDR2 as SQIVND (reference sequence). This CDR3 spans 14 amino acids. The chain's CDR3 is CASSIGGGVWPQHF. As DNA, the CDR3 is TGTGCCAGTAGTATTGGGGGGGGTGTCTGGCCCCAGCATTTT.

The chain is built from TRBV19 and TRBJ1-2; possible D gene TRBD1, 5 bases. Per the germline V gene, CDR1 is LNHDA and CDR2 is SQIVND (reference sequence). CDR3 size: 15 residues. Trimming cost V 4 bases and J 8 bases, with 20 bases left between them. CDR3: CASSTADTSLMGYTF. DNA for the CDR3: TGTGCCAGTAGTACCGCGGACACGTCGTTGATGGGCTACACCTTC. The entire variable domain, with the rest obtained from reference TRBV19 and TRBJ1-2, is as follows: DGGITQSPKYLFRKEGQNVTLSCEQNLNHDAMYWYRQDPGQGLRLIYYSQIVNDFQKGDIAEGYSVSREKKESFPLTVTSAQKNPTAFYLCASSTADTSLMGYTFGSGTRLTVV.

The CDR3 DNA follows: TGTGCCAGCAAGGACAGAAGCTCCTATAATTCACCCCTCCACTTT. Its protein is CASKDRSSYNSPLHF. The rearrangement joins TRBV6-6 to TRBJ1-6, with D maybe TRBD1 (6 bases). Germline CDR1 reads MNHNY; CDR2 reads SVGAGI (reference sequence). V lost 7 bases to trimming and J lost 0 bases, with 10 bases between them. The CDR3 is 15 residues long.

The CDR3 spells CASSLGGRVNNSPLHF. The CDR3 region has the DNA TGTGCCAGCAGTTTGGGGGGTCGCGTTAATAATTCACCCCTCCACTTT. The chain uses TRBV27 and TRBJ1-6; possible D gene TRBD1, 5 bases. V was shortened by 3 bases and J by 5 bases, with 14 bases between the two germline ends. This CDR3 region has 16 residues. CDR1 is MNHEY and CDR2 is SMNVEV in the germline V gene (reference sequence).

This clone was seen more than once but under ten times. The chain uses TRBV28 and TRBJ2-1, with D perhaps TRBD2 (7 bases). V was pared by 7 bases and J by 6 bases, with 19 bases between. This CDR3 contains 15 residues. From germline, CDR1 is MDHEN and CDR2 SYDVKM. CDR3 protein: CASIRGAQLGNEQFF. The DNA for the CDR3 is TGTGCCAGCATTCGGGGGGCCCAGCTAGGCAATGAGCAGTTCTTC.

The chain is built from TRBV11-2 and TRBJ2-7; D is ambiguous. The ends were cut back, 8 bases at V and 0 bases at J, with 5 bases in the middle. This CDR3 region has 11 residues. Germline-derived CDR1 and CDR2 are SGHAT and FQNNGV. In nucleotides, the CDR3 is TGTGCCAGCCTGTCCTCCTACGAGCAGTACTTC. Its translation is CASLSSYEQYF.

This chain uses TRBV19 with TRBJ1-5; possibly TRBD1 for D (6 bases). Trimming took off 6 bases at V and 0 bases at J, with 9 bases between the two ends. CDR1 LNHDA and CDR2 SQIVND come from the germline V gene (reference sequence). The CDR3 has 14 amino acids. The CDR3 is CASSGQISNQPQHF. CDR3 DNA sequence: TGTGCCAGTAGCGGACAGATTAGCAATCAGCCCCAGCATTTT.

The chain joins TRBV30 to TRBJ1-2; TRBD1 aligns across 8 bases. Germline V gene data show CDR1 as GTSNPN and CDR2 as SVGIG (reference sequence). The CDR3 contains 16 residues. Trimming cost V 2 bases and J 3 bases; bases outside gene matches: 11. The DNA of the CDR3 is TGTGCCTGGAGTTCCCCCGAGGACAGGGACGACTATGGCTACACCTTC. Protein: CAWSSPEDRDDYGYTF.

The chain employs TRBV11-2 and TRBJ2-5, with D possibly matching TRBD1 (6 bases). V lost 5 bases and J 5 bases, leaving 12 bases between the germline ends. This CDR3 contains 13 residues. CDR1 is SGHAT and CDR2 is FQNNGV in the germline V gene. The CDR3 sequence is CASSPDRGETQYF. The DNA for the CDR3 is TGTGCCAGCAGCCCGGACAGAGGGGAGACCCAGTACTTC.

The chain joins TRBV5-1 to TRBJ1-2; 9 bases agree with TRBD1. The CDR3 runs 13 residues. CDR1 is SGHRS and CDR2 is YFSETQ in the germline V gene. Losses at the gene ends were 4 bases for V and 4 bases for J; bases not matched to a gene: 2. The CDR3 spells CASSPGQGYGYTF. The CDR3 nucleotides read TGCGCCAGCAGCCCGGGACAGGGCTATGGCTACACCTTC.